This TCR beta chain was recovered during a study of T cell responses to AZD1222 COVID-19 vaccine. In the study overall: Investigators merged groups given second doses at roughly 4 or roughly 12 weeks.

Germline V gene sequence: CDR1 MGHRA, CDR2 YSYEKL. V was clipped by 3 bases and J by 2 bases, with 6 bases between them. The CDR3 spans 13 residues. In regard to this clone: Its specificity is unknown.

The table came from immunoSEQ multiplex PCR; TCRdb's copy has only in-frame clones and leaves some out. The sample carries under 200,000 clones, 91% recorded once. Findings of the study overall: It was only a handful of AZD1222 recipients who were seropositive at baseline. Once two AZD1222 doses were given, Spike-specific TCR breadth and depth went up. Unmutated variant regions are reportedly the target of nearly half of TCRs that are spike-specific.

This specimen was peripheral blood, taken on day 0 of AZD1222 vaccination. This receptor was obtained from an adult in good health. The chain joins TRBV4-1 to TRBJ2-3; no definite D call. The CDR3 region has the DNA TGCGCCAGCAGCCAGGGCCCCACAGATACGCAGTATTTT. Protein sequence: CASSQGPTDTQYF.